This TCR beta chain was retrieved from a study of CD8 T cells in Susac syndrome. RNA in amounts of roughly 0.45 to 1 ug was reverse transcribed with random hexamers. TCRdb ran MiXCR on the immunoSEQ multiplex PCR reads and lists one entry per CDR3 protein. The sample has about 190,000 distinct CDR3 sequences, roughly 94% seen once. Germline CDR1 and CDR2: SEHNR and FQNEAQ (reference sequence). Trimming cost V 5 bases and J 5 bases, with 18 bases left between them. The CDR3 spans 15 residues. The chain links TRBV7-9 to TRBJ2-5; TRBD1 or TRBD2 may be the D gene (5 bases each). This receptor was identified in a human donor with Susac syndrome. Sequencing was done on a sample of CD8+ T cells from PBMCs. CDR3 in DNA: TGTGCCAGCAGCCCCGGGGCAGGGTTTGAGGAGACCCAGTACTTC. Protein sequence: CASSPGAGFEETQYF. Filled out from reference TRBV7-9 and TRBJ2-5, the complete variable domain reads DTGVSQNPRHKITKRGQNVTFRCDPISEHNRLYWYRQTLGQGPEFLTYFQNEAQLEKSRLLSDRFSAERPKGSFSTLEIQRTEQGDSAMYLCASSPGAGFEETQYFGPGTRLLVL.